A selection of T cell receptor beta chains follows, all from one sample in a study of human T cells and chemical hapten exposure. From the RACE reads, TCRdb called clonotypes with MiXCR, one entry per CDR3 protein. This sample has roughly 100,000 distinct CDR3 sequences; less than 14% occur once, and the top ten carry 3.1%. This specimen consisted of whole blood, obtained in connection with sensitization to the hapten diphenylcyclopropenone (DPC). The receptors originated from a woman aged 55-69 years with alopecia areata. Some clones in this sample may be carry-over from other donors' samples. The CDR3 runs from the conserved cysteine through the conserved F or W. The order of the fields is D gene, J gene, clone size, V gene, CDR3 length, CDR3 DNA, CDR3 protein. A D gene is named only where the DNA matches it firmly. Expanded clones get a size class; other rows say once, few or many, or leave the size out.

>-|TRBJ2-3|many|TRBV7-2|14
TGTGCCAGCAGCTTAGTTCGGGGGCAAGATACGCAGTATTTT
CASSLVRGQDTQYF
>-|TRBJ2-1|few|TRBV11-3|15
TGTGCCAGCAGCCAGCTCGGGGGCTCCTACAATGAGCAGTTCTTC
CASSQLGGSYNEQFF
>-|TRBJ1-1|-|TRBV20-1|15
TGCAGTGCTAGAGTGGGGGGACGGGGGAACACTGAAGCTTTCTTT
CSARVGGRGNTEAFF
>-|TRBJ2-7|many|TRBV15|13
TGTGCCACCAGCAGAGATCCGAAGTACGAGCAGTACTTC
CATSRDPKYEQYF
>-|TRBJ2-3|-|TRBV3-1|14
TGTGCCAGCAGCCAAGTCCTTTCCGGCGATACGCAGTATTTT
CASSQVLSGDTQYF
>TRBD2|TRBJ2-7|-|TRBV14|15
TGTGCCAGCAGCCAAGGTCGTGGGGGGGCCTACGAGCAGTACTTC
CASSQGRGGAYEQYF
>-|TRBJ1-1|many|TRBV18|12
TGTGCCAGCTCACCACCGGCGGGTGAAGCTTTCTTT
CASSPPAGEAFF
>-|TRBJ2-3|many|TRBV3-1|16
TGTGCCAGCAGCCACGAACGGGGGCCGTACACAGATACGCAGTATTTT
CASSHERGPYTDTQYF
>TRBD1|TRBJ1-1|-|TRBV5-1|14
TGCGCCAGCAGGACCGGGACAGGGGGAACTGAAGCTTTCTTT
CASRTGTGGTEAFF
>-|TRBJ2-6|many|TRBV7-6|18
TGTGCCAGCAGCCCCCGGGACCGGATACGCTCTGGGGCCAACGTCCTGACTTTC
CASSPRDRIRSGANVLTF
>TRBD1|TRBJ2-2|many|TRBV29-1|14
TGCAGCGTCCCAACAGGGGGCAGGACCGGGGAGCTGTTTTTT
CSVPTGGRTGELFF
>-|TRBJ1-1|few|TRBV5-1|15
TGCGCCAGCAGTTCCCAGGGAGTGGGGCTCACTGAAGCTTTCTTT
CASSSQGVGLTEAFF
>-|TRBJ1-4|few|TRBV6-5|14
TGTGCCAGCAGCTACCGGGGGCAAGGAGAAAAACTGTTTTTT
CASSYRGQGEKLFF
>-|TRBJ1-1|many|TRBV5-1|14
TGCGCCAGCAGCTTACGGCAGGCCGACACTGAAGCTTTCTTT
CASSLRQADTEAFF
>-|TRBJ2-3|many|TRBV18|13
TGTGCCAGCTCACCCCTCAGCACAGATACGCAGTATTTT
CASSPLSTDTQYF
>-|TRBJ2-3|few|TRBV7-8|13
TGTGCCAGCAGCCGTATTGAGCGAGATACGCAGTATTTT
CASSRIERDTQYF
>TRBD1|TRBJ2-7|few|TRBV7-3|15
TGTGCCAGCAGCTTCTACGGGACAGGGGGCTACGAGCAGTACTTC
CASSFYGTGGYEQYF
>-|TRBJ1-2|many|TRBV12-3/TRBV12-4|12
TGTGCCAGCAGCTCAGGGAGTGGGTTGTACACCTTC
CASSSGSGLYTF
>-|TRBJ2-7|many|TRBV11-2|11
TGTGCCAGCAGCCGACGGGAGGAGCAGTACTTC
CASSRREEQYF
>-|TRBJ2-3|-|TRBV6-2/TRBV6-3|12
TGTGCCAGCAGTTGGGGTACAGATACGCAGTATTTT
CASSWGTDTQYF
>-|TRBJ2-5|many|TRBV7-2|16
TGTGCCAGCAGCTTAATGGGGCGGGCGCACCAAGAGACCCAGTACTTC
CASSLMGRAHQETQYF